This TCR beta chain was sequenced for a study of blood T cell repertoires in COVID-19. Each participant's cohort was designated according to participant-reported clinical history. Clones were read by immunoSEQ multiplex PCR, and TCRdb kept only the in-frame ones, dropping some. This table has about 300,000 clones, nearly 90% appearing once. The CDR3 loop spans 13 amino acids. V lost 5 bases to trimming and J lost 4 bases; unmatched junction nucleotides: 4. Sequences were obtained from PBMCs or T cells enriched from blood (not recorded which). The rearrangement joins TRBV12-3 or TRBV12-4 to TRBJ2-7, with TRBD1 identical over 8 bases. This TCR derives from a woman between 18 and 29 years old with acute COVID-19. CDR3 loop: CASSKGQAYEQYF. CDR3 DNA sequence: TGTGCCAGCAGTAAGGGACAGGCGTACGAGCAGTACTTC.